Listed below are T cell receptor beta chains from one sample, sequenced in a study of cytomegalovirus exposure and HLA in healthy donors. Generated by immunoSEQ multiplex PCR, the TCRdb table keeps only in-frame clones and is missing some. The sample includes fewer than 150,000 clones, approximately 80% of them seen just once. Sequencing used PBMCs. The source of these receptors is a middle-aged man in good health and CMV-seronegative. The CDR3 runs from the conserved cysteine through the conserved F or W. D genes are given only for firm matches. Clone size, where shown, is once, few, many, or a class for clones that have expanded.

CASSLFGRLATDTQYF | TGTGCCAGCAGTTTATTCGGGCGACTAGCTACAGATACGCAGTATTTT | TRBJ2-3 | . | TRBD2 | TRBV28
CASSFRTGMVEETQYF | TGTGCCAGCAGCTTTCGCACAGGAATGGTAGAGGAGACCCAGTACTTC | TRBJ2-5 | . | . | TRBV7-9
CASSPTGGSPLHF | TGTGCCAGCAGCCCCACCGGGGGTTCACCCCTCCACTTT | TRBJ1-6 | . | . | TRBV9
CASRFTSSGTDTQYF | TGCGCCAGCCGCTTTACTAGCTCAGGCACAGATACGCAGTATTTT | TRBJ2-3 | . | . | TRBV4-1
CATSRDPSYEQYF | TGTGCCACCAGCAGAGATCCTTCTTACGAGCAGTACTTC | TRBJ2-7 | . | . | TRBV15
CASTSTGTGGHGYTF | TGCGCCAGCACCTCTACCGGGACAGGGGGGCATGGCTACACCTTC | TRBJ1-2 | . | TRBD1 | TRBV5-1
CSVEIGRGTYNEQFF | TGCAGCGTTGAAATCGGCAGGGGGACGTACAATGAGCAGTTCTTC | TRBJ2-1 | . | TRBD1 | TRBV29-1
CASSFQGNGETQYF | TGTGCCAGCAGCTTTCAGGGTAACGGAGAGACCCAGTACTTC | TRBJ2-5 | . | . | TRBV7-2
CASSPQLGEQYF | TGTGCCAGCAGCCCCCAACTTGGCGAGCAGTACTTC | TRBJ2-7 | . | . | TRBV7-8
CASSYLGHTNTEAFF | TGTGCCAGCAGTTACTTGGGACATACGAACACTGAAGCTTTCTTT | TRBJ1-1 | . | . | TRBV6-5
CASSFATSGSYEQYF | TGTGCCAGCAGCTTCGCGACTAGCGGGAGTTACGAGCAGTACTTC | TRBJ2-7 | . | TRBD2 | TRBV7-8
CASSDPTGVQPQHF | TGTGCCAGCAGTGACCCGACAGGGGTTCAGCCCCAGCATTTT | TRBJ1-5 | . | TRBD1 | TRBV2
CASSLAGTAGRYNEQFF | TGTGCCAGCAGCTTAGCGGGGACTGCGGGACGTTACAATGAGCAGTTCTTC | TRBJ2-1 | . | . | TRBV7-2
CASSLDRANSEQYF | TGTGCCAGCAGCTTAGACAGGGCCAACTCCGAGCAGTACTTC | TRBJ2-7 | . | . | TRBV11-2
CASSIAVGTNWDTQYF | TGTGCCAGTAGTATAGCGGTGGGGACTAACTGGGATACGCAGTATTTT | TRBJ2-3 | . | TRBD2 | TRBV19
CASSLYGGGRAGADTQYF | TGTGCCAGCAGTTTATATGGTGGCGGGAGGGCCGGAGCAGATACGCAGTATTTT | TRBJ2-3 | . | TRBD2 | TRBV28
CASSEVVRLKPEAFF | TGTGCCAGCAGTGAAGTGGTCAGGCTAAAACCCGAAGCTTTCTTT | TRBJ1-1 | . | . | TRBV6-1
CASSFGQGAEAFF | TGCGCCAGCAGCTTCGGACAGGGCGCTGAAGCTTTCTTT | TRBJ1-1 | few | TRBD1 | TRBV5-1
CASSAGQGISRYF | TGTGCCAGCAGTGCAGGACAGGGTATCTCCCGGTACTTC | TRBJ2-4 | once | TRBD1 | TRBV6-1
CATSPDRMNYGYTF | TGTGCCACCTCTCCGGACAGGATGAACTATGGCTACACCTTC | TRBJ1-2 | . | TRBD1 | TRBV2
CASSASRVRTDTQYF | TGTGCCAGCAGTGCGTCCAGGGTGCGCACAGATACGCAGTATTTT | TRBJ2-3 | . | . | TRBV2
CASSLNWGDTEAFF | TGTGCCAGCAGTTTAAATTGGGGGGACACTGAAGCTTTCTTT | TRBJ1-1 | few | . | TRBV27